This T cell receptor (beta chain) appears in the sequencing data of a study of blood T cell repertoires in COVID-19. Study-wide background: Italy, Spain and the United States were the sources of the convalescent and acute COVID-19 samples.

Sequencing used immunoSEQ multiplex PCR; TCRdb keeps in-frame clones, though not all of them. The sample has hundreds of thousands of clones, about 91% seen once. This receptor was taken from a woman aged 30 to 39 with COVID-19, enrolled during active disease. The sequencing input was peripheral blood.

The CDR3 DNA reads TGTGCCAGCAGCTTAGACGTTACGGCAGGAAATTCACCCCTCCACTTT. As protein: CASSLDVTAGNSPLHF. The chain joins TRBV7-9 to TRBJ1-6; D uncertain. The CDR3 is made up of 16 amino acids. Trimming shortened V by 1 base and J by 7 bases, and 14 bases separated the two germline ends. CDR1 and CDR2 from the germline V gene are SEHNR and FQNEAQ (reference sequence).